A selection of T cell receptor beta chains follows, all from one sample in a study of blood T cell repertoires in COVID-19. Here immunoSEQ multiplex PCR was the method, and the copy in TCRdb shows in-frame clones only, minus some. The sample lists some 190,000 clones; roughly 86% were seen once. Sequencing used peripheral blood. These receptors all stem from an older woman with active or convalescent COVID-19. Both conserved end residues are part of each CDR3. D genes are given only for firm matches. Expanded clones are given a class, and other clones once, few, many or no size at all.

D gene	V gene	clone size	J gene	CDR3 protein	CDR3 DNA
TRBD1	TRBV5-1	-	TRBJ1-1	CASSRGQDGTEAFF	TGCGCCAGCAGCAGAGGACAGGACGGCACTGAAGCTTTCTTT
-	TRBV4-1	-	TRBJ1-1	CASSQVTSMNTEAFF	TGCGCCAGCAGCCAAGTTACGAGCATGAACACTGAAGCTTTCTTT
TRBD1	TRBV5-1	few	TRBJ2-3	CASSMDRATDTQYF	TGCGCCAGCAGCATGGACAGGGCCACAGATACGCAGTATTTT
-	TRBV19	-	TRBJ1-4	CASSLREGSRKLFF	TGTGCCAGTAGTCTCCGGGAGGGGTCCAGAAAACTGTTTTTT
-	TRBV28	-	TRBJ1-1	CASRWRGGTEAFF	TGTGCCAGCCGTTGGAGGGGTGGCACTGAAGCTTTCTTT
-	TRBV10-3	-	TRBJ1-2	CAISEEAAGGYTF	TGTGCCATCAGTGAGGAGGCCGCGGGAGGCTACACCTTC
-	TRBV6-5	once	TRBJ2-7	CASSRPHSHEQYF	TGTGCCAGCAGTAGGCCCCATAGCCACGAGCAGTACTTC
-	TRBV24-1	few	TRBJ1-1	CATKEMEGGASGAEAFF	TGTGCCACCAAGGAGATGGAGGGGGGGGCGAGTGGGGCTGAAGCTTTCTTT
-	TRBV12-3/TRBV12-4	-	TRBJ2-7	CASSVYEQYF	TGTGCCAGCAGTGTATACGAGCAGTACTTC
-	TRBV6-8	-	TRBJ2-7	CASSPPPRHSGTYEQYF	TGTGCCAGCAGTCCCCCCCCGCGGCACTCGGGGACCTACGAGCAGTACTTC
-	TRBV6-1	-	TRBJ1-4	CASSETTGSLGEKLFF	TGTGCCAGCAGTGAAACGACGGGGAGTTTGGGTGAAAAACTGTTTTTT
-	TRBV20-1	-	TRBJ1-2	CSASETTTRGGYTF	TGCAGTGCTAGTGAAACGACTACCCGAGGGGGCTACACCTTC
TRBD1	TRBV5-3	once	TRBJ1-6	CARSLVTGGFKDSPLHF	TGTGCCAGAAGCTTGGTGACAGGGGGTTTTAAAGATTCACCCCTCCACTTT
-	TRBV20-1	-	TRBJ2-7	CSVDVGGEQYF	TGCAGTGTCGATGTAGGGGGAGAGCAGTACTTC
TRBD1	TRBV28	few	TRBJ1-2	CASSLSTRGINYGYTF	TGTGCCAGCAGCTTGAGTACCAGGGGGATTAACTATGGCTACACCTTC
TRBD2	TRBV6-5	-	TRBJ2-5	CASRLAGVQETQYF	TGTGCCAGCAGACTAGCGGGGGTACAAGAGACCCAGTACTTC
-	TRBV5-6	-	TRBJ2-5	CASSLSGELQETQYF	TGTGCCAGCAGCTTGTCAGGGGAGCTCCAAGAGACCCAGTACTTC
TRBD2	TRBV5-1	-	TRBJ2-5	CASSPTSGEETQYF	TGCGCCAGCAGCCCGACTAGCGGTGAAGAGACCCAGTACTTC
-	TRBV7-3	few	TRBJ1-1	CASSLGQGGRHTEAFF	TGTGCCAGCAGCTTAGGGCAAGGGGGTCGTCACACTGAAGCTTTCTTT